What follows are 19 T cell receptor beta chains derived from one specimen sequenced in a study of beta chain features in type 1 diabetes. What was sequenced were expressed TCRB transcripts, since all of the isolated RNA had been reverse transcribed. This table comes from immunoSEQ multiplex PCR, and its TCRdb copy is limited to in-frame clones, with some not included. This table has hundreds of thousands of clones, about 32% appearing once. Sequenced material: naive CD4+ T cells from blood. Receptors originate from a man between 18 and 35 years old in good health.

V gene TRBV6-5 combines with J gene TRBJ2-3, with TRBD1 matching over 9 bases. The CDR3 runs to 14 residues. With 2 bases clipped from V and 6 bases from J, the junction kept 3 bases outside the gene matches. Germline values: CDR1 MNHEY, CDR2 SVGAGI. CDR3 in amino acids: CASSYRTGEDTQYF. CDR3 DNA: TGTGCCAGCAGTTACAGGACAGGGGAGGATACGCAGTATTTT.

Here the CDR3 DNA reads TGTGCCAGCAGTAGCCGGGGCAAGGGGAACACCGGGGAGCTGTTTTTT. Translation: CASSSRGKGNTGELFF. The V gene is TRBV28, the J gene TRBJ2-2; D may match TRBD1 or TRBD2 (5 bases each). This CDR3 has 16 residues. Germline V gene data show CDR1 as MDHEN and CDR2 as SYDVKM. Trimming removed 5 bases at V and 1 base at J, with 14 bases between.

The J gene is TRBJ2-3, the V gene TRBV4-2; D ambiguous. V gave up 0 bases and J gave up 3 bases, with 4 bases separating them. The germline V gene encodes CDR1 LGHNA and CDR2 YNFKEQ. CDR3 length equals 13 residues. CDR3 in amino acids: CASSQELTDTQYF. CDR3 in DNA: TGTGCCAGCAGCCAAGAACTGACAGATACGCAGTATTTT.

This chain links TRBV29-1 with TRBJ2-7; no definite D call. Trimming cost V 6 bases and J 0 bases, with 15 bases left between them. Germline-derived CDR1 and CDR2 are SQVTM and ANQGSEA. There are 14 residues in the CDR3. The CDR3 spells CSVASSADSYEQYF. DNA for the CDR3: TGCAGCGTGGCCTCGAGCGCCGACTCCTACGAGCAGTACTTC.

The CDR3 DNA sequence: TGCAGCGTTGGGAGGGGCTCAGGCAATGAGCAGTTCTTC. It encodes CSVGRGSGNEQFF. V and J are TRBV29-1 and TRBJ2-1; D may be TRBD2 (6 bases). Germline CDR1 is SQVTM and CDR2 is ANQGSEA. This CDR3 spans 13 amino acids. V was shortened by 4 bases and J by 6 bases, with 13 bases between the two germline ends.

DNA of the CDR3: TGCGCCAGCAGCCAACAGGGAGCACGGCAGTACTTC. Its translation is CASSQQGARQYF. V gene TRBV5-1 combines with J gene TRBJ2-7, with a weak D call TRBD1 (6 bases). The CDR3 spans 12 residues. Per germline, CDR1 SGHRS and CDR2 YFSETQ. Trimming shortened V by 4 bases and J by 9 bases, and 14 bases separated the two germline ends.

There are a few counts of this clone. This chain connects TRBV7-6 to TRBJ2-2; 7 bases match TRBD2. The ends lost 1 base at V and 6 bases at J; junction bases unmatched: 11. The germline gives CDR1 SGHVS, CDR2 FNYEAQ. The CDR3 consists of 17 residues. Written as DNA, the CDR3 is TGTGCCAGCAGCTTAGAAACTCTAGCGGCTTATTCCGGGGAGCTGTTTTTT. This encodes CASSLETLAAYSGELFF.

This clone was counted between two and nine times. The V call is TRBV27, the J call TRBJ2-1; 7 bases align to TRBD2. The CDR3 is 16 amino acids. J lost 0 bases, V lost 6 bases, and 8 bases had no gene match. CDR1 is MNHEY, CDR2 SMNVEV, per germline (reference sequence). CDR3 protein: CASSRLADSSYNEQFF. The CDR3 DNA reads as TGTGCCAGCAGCCGACTAGCTGATAGCTCCTACAATGAGCAGTTCTTC.

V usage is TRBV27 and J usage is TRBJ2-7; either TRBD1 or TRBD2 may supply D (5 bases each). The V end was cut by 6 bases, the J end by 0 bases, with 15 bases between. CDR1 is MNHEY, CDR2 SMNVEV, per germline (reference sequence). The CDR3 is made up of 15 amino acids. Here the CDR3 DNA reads TGTGCCAGCAGGTCGGTCCCGGGGCTCTCCTACGAGCAGTACTTC. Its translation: CASRSVPGLSYEQYF.

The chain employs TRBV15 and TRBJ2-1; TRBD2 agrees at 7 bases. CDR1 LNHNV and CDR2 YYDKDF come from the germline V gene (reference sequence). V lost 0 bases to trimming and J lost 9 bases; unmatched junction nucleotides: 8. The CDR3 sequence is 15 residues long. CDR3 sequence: CATSRDGGGSGEQFF. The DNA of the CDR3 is TGTGCCACCAGCAGAGATGGTGGCGGGAGCGGTGAGCAGTTCTTC. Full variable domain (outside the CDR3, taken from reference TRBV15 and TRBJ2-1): DAMVIQNPRYQVTQFGKPVTLSCSQTLNHNVMYWYQQKSSQAPKLLFHYYDKDFNNEADTPDNFQSRRPNTSFCFLDIRSPGLGDTAMYLCATSRDGGGSGEQFFGPGTRLTVL.

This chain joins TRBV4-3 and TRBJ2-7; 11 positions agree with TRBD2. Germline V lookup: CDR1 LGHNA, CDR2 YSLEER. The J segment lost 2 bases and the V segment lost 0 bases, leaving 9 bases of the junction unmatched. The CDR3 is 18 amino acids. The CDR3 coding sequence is TGCGCCAGCAGCCAAGATTACCGCCTAGCGGGAGGAACCTACGAGCAGTACTTC. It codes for CASSQDYRLAGGTYEQYF.

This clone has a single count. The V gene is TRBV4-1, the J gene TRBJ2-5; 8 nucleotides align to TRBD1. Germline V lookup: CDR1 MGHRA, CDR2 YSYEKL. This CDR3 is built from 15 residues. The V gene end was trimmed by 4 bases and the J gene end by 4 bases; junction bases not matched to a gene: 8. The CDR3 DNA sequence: TGCGCCAGCAGCCTTGTACAGGGGGTTGGAGAGACCCAGTACTTC. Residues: CASSLVQGVGETQYF.

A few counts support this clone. CDR3: CASGQGVGTEAFF. CDR3 nucleotide sequence: TGTGCCAGCGGACAGGGGGTTGGCACTGAAGCTTTCTTT. The chain couples TRBV6-5 to TRBJ1-1; 10 bases line up with TRBD1. The ends lost 8 bases at V and 4 bases at J; junction bases unmatched: 4. CDR1 and CDR2 from the germline V gene are MNHEY and SVGAGI. The CDR3 is 13 amino acids.

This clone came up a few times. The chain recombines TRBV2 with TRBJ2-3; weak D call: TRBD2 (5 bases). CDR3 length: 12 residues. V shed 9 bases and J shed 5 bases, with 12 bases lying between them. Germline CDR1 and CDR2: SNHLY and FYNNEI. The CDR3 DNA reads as TGTGCCAGTCGGGCGAGGGAAGATACGCAGTATTTT. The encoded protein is CASRAREDTQYF.

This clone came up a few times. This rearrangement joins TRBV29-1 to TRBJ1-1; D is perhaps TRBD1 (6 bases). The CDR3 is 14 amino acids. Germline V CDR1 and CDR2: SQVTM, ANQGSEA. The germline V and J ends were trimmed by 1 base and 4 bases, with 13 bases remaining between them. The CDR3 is CSVEGRGRGTEAFF. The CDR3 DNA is TGCAGCGTTGAAGGCCGGGGGCGCGGCACTGAAGCTTTCTTT.

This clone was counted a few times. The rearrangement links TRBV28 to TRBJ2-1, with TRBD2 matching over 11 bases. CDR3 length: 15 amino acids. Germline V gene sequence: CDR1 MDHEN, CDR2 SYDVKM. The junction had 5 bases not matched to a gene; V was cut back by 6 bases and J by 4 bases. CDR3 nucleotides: TGTGCCAGCAGCCGAACTAGCGGGGGATACAATGAGCAGTTCTTC. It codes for CASSRTSGGYNEQFF.

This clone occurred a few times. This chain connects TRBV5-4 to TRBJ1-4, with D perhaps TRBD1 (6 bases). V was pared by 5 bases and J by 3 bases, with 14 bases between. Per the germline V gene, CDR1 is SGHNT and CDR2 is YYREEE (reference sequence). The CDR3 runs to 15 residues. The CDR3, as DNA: TGTGCCAGCAGTTCTACAGGGAGGTCTAATGAAAAACTGTTTTTT. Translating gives CASSSTGRSNEKLFF.

The CDR3 DNA sequence: TGTGCCTGGAGCGGCGGATCAAGGAGGGGTACCTACGAGCAGTACTTC. This gives the protein CAWSGGSRRGTYEQYF. This sequence joins TRBV30 and TRBJ2-7; D is possibly TRBD2 (6 bases). Germline V gene data show CDR1 as GTSNPN and CDR2 as SVGIG (reference sequence). V gave up 3 bases and J gave up 2 bases, with 20 bases separating them. There are 16 residues in the CDR3.

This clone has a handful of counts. CDR3 sequence (DNA): TGTGCCACCAGCAGAGCCCGGGGGACTAGCGGCTACAATGAGCAGTTCTTC. As protein: CATSRARGTSGYNEQFF. The chain has TRBV15 and TRBJ2-1, with 11 bases matching TRBD2. CDR3 length: 17 residues. Trimming took 1 base from V and 3 from J; bases not matched to a gene: 5. Germline V gene data show CDR1 as LNHNV and CDR2 as YYDKDF (reference sequence).